A single sample is the source of the 32 T cell receptor beta chains below, sequenced in a study of tumor-infiltrating lymphocytes in primary liver carcinoma. Production of TCR beta cDNA used approximately 0.45 ug total RNA together with a constant-region primer. Library construction for TCR beta comprised three nested multiplex PCR rounds performed with slightly modified ARM-PCR. Both of the initial two PCR rounds ran for approximately 11 cycles and employed TRBV1-TRBV30 forward primers alongside a C-beta reverse primer. TCRdb reanalysed the multiplex PCR reads using MiXCR and keeps one entry per CDR3 protein. The table has about 35,000 distinct CDR3 sequences, just under 75% seen once. Starting material for RNA and DNA co-extraction consisted of roughly 19-30 mg of unsorted bulk tissue. Source material: liver tumor tissue from sampling region 4. Sample subset: tumor region T4, right-lateral pole. These receptors came from a man between 35 and 55 years old with primary liver carcinoma and hepatitis B virus infection.

This clonotype was observed a handful of times. A much more abundant neighbour one base away suggests this may be a read error. CDR3 DNA: TGCAGTGCTAGAGACGTTTCCGGGACAGGGTTTAGTTGCAATCAGCCCCAGCATTTT. Amino acid sequence: CSARDVSGTGFSCNQPQHF. The chain carries TRBV20-1 and TRBJ1-5; 9 bases are a match to TRBD1. CDR1 is DFQATT and CDR2 is SNEGSKA in the germline V gene (reference sequence). V shed 0 bases and J 2 bases; nucleotides not matched to a gene: 14. This CDR3 has 19 residues.

There are many counts of this clonotype. V is TRBV28 and J is TRBJ2-7; 9 nucleotides line up with TRBD1. The V and J ends lost 4 bases and 6 bases, in that order; junction bases with no gene match: 7. The CDR3 is 14 amino acids. Germline V CDR1 and CDR2: MDHEN, SYDVKM. As DNA, the CDR3 is TGTGCCAGCAGTTCTGGGACAGGGATGCTCGAGCAGTACTTC. It codes for CASSSGTGMLEQYF.

Regarding this clonotype: A much larger clone differs from this one at a single base, so this may be a read error. This chain joins TRBV11-2 and TRBJ2-7; D might be TRBD2 (6 bases). The CDR3 length is 17 residues. Germline CDR1 SGHAT, CDR2 FQNNGV. V was trimmed by 2 bases and J by 8 bases, leaving 25 bases between them. In nucleotides, the CDR3 is TGTGCCAGCAGCTTACTTAGGACTGGAGGGGCCTGGAACAAGCAGTACTTC. It specifies CASSLLRTGGAWNKQYF.

In regard to this clonotype: Germline is not matched at one junction end, which may reflect a read error. The gene calls are TRBV4-3 and TRBJ2-1, with unresolved D. CDR1 and CDR2 from the germline V gene are LGHNA and YSLEER. The CDR3 totals 16 residues. CDR3 DNA sequence: TGCACCAGCAGCCAATTCTCCCCCCCGGCGCACAATGAGCAGTTCTTC. It encodes CTSSQFSPPAHNEQFF.

In regard to this clonotype: Likely a read error: the CDR3 ends without its conserved phenylalanine or tryptophan. The DNA is left out, because the CDR3 cannot be placed on it with certainty; the CDR3 is given as TCRdb lists it. This chain connects TRBV29-1 to TRBJ2-7; TRBD1 is taken as the D call from the table, unchecked against the DNA. Germline V CDR1 and CDR2: SQVTM, ANQGSEA. The CDR3 length equals 12 residues, ends included. CDR3 region: CSVNGAGYEQYL.

This clonotype has only one observation. Here the CDR3 omits its conserved ending phenylalanine or tryptophan, so a read error is the likely source. The chain couples TRBV11-2 to TRBJ1-6; 7 bases align to TRBD1. J gave up 7 bases and V 8 bases, and 11 bases lay outside the gene matches. This CDR3 region has 15 residues. In germline, CDR1 is SGHAT, CDR2 FQNNGV. The CDR3 protein is CASGQGQEVNSPLHL. The CDR3 bases are TGTGCCAGCGGCCAAGGACAGGAAGTGAATTCACCCCTCCACTTG.

About this clonotype itself: Lacking the conserved final phenylalanine or tryptophan, this CDR3 likely reflects a read error. The chain uses TRBV4-2 and TRBJ2-1, with 7 bases fitting TRBD2. Germline CDR1 is LGHNA and CDR2 is YNFKEQ. The length of the CDR3 is 16 residues. The chain's CDR3 is CAGSQLSGLSYNGQFL. The CDR3 DNA reads as TGTGCCGGCAGCCAGCTTAGCGGGCTCTCCTACAATGGGCAGTTCTTA.

Comments on this clonotype: This is likely a read error, given that the CDR3 carries no conserved phenylalanine or tryptophan at its end. The chain combines TRBV11-2 with TRBJ2-5; D possibly corresponds to TRBD2 (7 bases). Germline CDR1 and CDR2: SGHAT and FQNNGV. This CDR3 comprises 15 residues. The CDR3: CASSLGASGQETQYS. CDR3 DNA: TGTGCCAGCAGTTTAGGGGCTAGCGGACAGGAGACCCAGTACTCC.

This clonotype occurred once. The chain employs TRBV30 and TRBJ1-2, with 8 nucleotides matching TRBD1. CDR3 length: 15 amino acids. With 6 bases clipped from V and 7 bases from J, the junction kept 16 bases outside the gene matches. CDR1 and CDR2 (germline): GTSNPN, SVGIG (reference sequence). The CDR3 reads CACPGWTGSVGGYTF. CDR3 coding DNA: TGTGCCTGCCCTGGCTGGACAGGGTCGGTGGGTGGCTACACCTTC.

The chain carries TRBV12-5 and TRBJ2-3, with a weak D call TRBD2 (6 bases). The CDR3 spans 16 residues. CDR1 is LGHNT, CDR2 FRNRAP, per germline. V gave up 4 bases and J gave up 5 bases, with 19 bases separating them. The CDR3 spells CASGSVHSGRGDTQYF. As DNA, the CDR3 is TGTGCTAGTGGTTCGGTACATAGCGGAAGAGGAGATACGCAGTATTTT.

V is TRBV6-6 and J is TRBJ1-3; D is unresolved. CDR3 size: 10 residues. V was pared by 7 bases and J by 16 bases, with 14 bases between. Germline-derived CDR1 and CDR2 are MNHNY and SVGAGI (reference sequence). The CDR3 protein is CASTGDIIYF. The DNA for the CDR3 is TGTGCCAGCACCGGAGACATCATTTATTTT.

This clonotype turned up a few times. The CDR3 spells CANSRSGQQSYNEQFF. In DNA form, the CDR3 reads TGTGCCAACAGTAGGTCAGGACAACAATCCTACAATGAGCAGTTCTTC. This chain joins TRBV5-4 and TRBJ2-1; maybe TRBD1 (5 bases). From germline, CDR1 is SGHNT and CDR2 YYREEE (reference sequence). This CDR3 contains 16 residues. Trimming cost V 9 bases and J 1 base, with 20 bases left between them.

A word on this clonotype: Given the absence of the conserved phenylalanine or tryptophan at the CDR3 end, a read error is likely. The chain links TRBV6-6 to TRBJ2-5; TRBD2 agrees at 8 bases. There are 16 residues in the CDR3. Germline V gene lookup returns CDR1 MNHNY and CDR2 SVGAGI (reference sequence). The CDR3, as DNA: TGTGTTAGCAGATACTCCCCTAGCGGGCACCAAGAGACCCAGTACTCC. Amino acid sequence: CVSRYSPSGHQETQYS.

The gene calls are TRBV11-2 and TRBJ2-7; D uncertain. Germline values: CDR1 SGHAT, CDR2 FQNNGV. Between the trimmed V and J ends, which lost 6 bases and 3 bases, there was a span of 9 bases. The CDR3 is 12 amino acids. The CDR3 here is CASRSNDYEQYF. In DNA form, the CDR3 reads TGTGCCAGCAGATCGAACGACTACGAGCAGTACTTC.

This clonotype was found many times. This sequence joins TRBV2 and TRBJ1-2; possible D gene TRBD1, 5 bases. Trimming shortened V by 4 bases and J by 4 bases, and 13 bases separated the two germline ends. Germline V gene lookup returns CDR1 SNHLY and CDR2 FYNNEI. The CDR3 loop spans 14 amino acids. The CDR3 DNA reads as TGTGCCAGCAGTGTTAGACGGGGGGTCTATGGCTACACCTTC. Encoded protein: CASSVRRGVYGYTF.

The CDR3 bases are TGTGCCGGCATCCCAAGGTTGGGCCGACTGAGGCACACTGAAGCTTTCTTT. This codes for CAGIPRLGRLRHTEAFF. This rearrangement joins TRBV11-2 to TRBJ1-1; D gene uncertain. The CDR3 loop spans 17 amino acids. Germline CDR1 SGHAT, CDR2 FQNNGV. V gave up 11 bases and J gave up 3 bases, with 28 bases separating them. Full variable domain (remainder filled in from reference TRBV11-2 and TRBJ1-1): EAGVAQSPRYKIIEKRQSVAFWCNPISGHATLYWYQQILGQGPKLLIQFQNNGVVDDSQLPKDRFSAERLKGVDSTLKIQPAKLEDSAVYLCAGIPRLGRLRHTEAFFGQGTRLTVV.

On this clonotype: A read error may account for a junction end that differs from germline. The genes are TRBV4-2 and TRBJ2-1; 10 bases line up with TRBD1. CDR3 length: 16 residues. CDR1 is LGHNA and CDR2 is YNFKEQ in the germline V gene. The chain's CDR3 is CASSHAGGQGNNEWFF. CDR3 nucleotides: TGCGCCAGCAGCCACGCCGGGGGACAGGGGAACAATGAGTGGTTCTTC.

Comments on this clonotype: It is likely a read error, because the conserved phenylalanine at the end of the CDR3 is missing. The limits of the CDR3 on the DNA are not certain, so only TCRdb's listed CDR3 is given. This sequence joins TRBV12-3 or TRBV12-4 and TRBJ2-5. The CDR3 has 13 residues if both end residues are counted. This CDR3 is CASSLGDGETLYL.

This clonotype was seen a few times. The CDR3 does not close with the conserved phenylalanine or tryptophan, likely indicating a read error. The DNA is left out, because the CDR3 cannot be placed on it with certainty; the CDR3 is given as TCRdb lists it. This chain connects TRBV11-1 to TRBJ2-1; the table names TRBD2, a call not compared with the DNA. A total of 17 residues make up the CDR3, ends included. Germline values: CDR1 SGHAT, CDR2 FQDESV (reference sequence). This CDR3 reads CASSSPPGGRAFSEQFL.

This clonotype is classed as medium-sized. The chain combines TRBV10-3 with TRBJ2-5; D possibly uses TRBD1 or TRBD2 (5 bases each). In germline, CDR1 is ENHRY, CDR2 SYGVKD. V was shortened by 0 bases and J by 5 bases, with 10 bases between the two germline ends. The CDR3 has 14 residues. The CDR3 region is CAISESRGTETQYF. CDR3 bases: TGTGCCATCAGTGAGTCGAGGGGTACCGAGACCCAGTACTTC.

Note on this clonotype: Germline and junction disagree at one end, which may indicate a read error. The chain uses TRBV11-2 and TRBJ2-2, with D maybe TRBD2 (7 bases). The CDR3 sequence is 15 residues long. Germline assignment: CDR1 SGHAT and CDR2 FQNNGV. CDR3 nucleotides: TGTGCCAGCAGCCACACCGGGGGGACAACCGGGGAGTTGTTTTTT. Translation: CASSHTGGTTGELFF. The full variable domain, its missing parts supplied by reference TRBV11-2 and TRBJ2-2, is EAGVAQSPRYKIIEKRQSVAFWCNPISGHATLYWYQQILGQGPKLLIQFQNNGVVDDSQLPKDRFSAERLKGVDSTLKIQPAKLEDSAVYLCASSHTGGTTGELFFGEGSRLTVL.

On this clonotype itself: An end of the junction does not agree with germline; a read error may underlie this. This chain uses TRBV6-2 or TRBV6-3 with TRBJ2-7; TRBD1 agrees at 7 bases. Germline V gene data show CDR1 as MNHEY and CDR2 as SVGEGT. The CDR3 has 14 residues. The CDR3 protein is CASRDTGDQDEQYF. CDR3 bases: TGTGCCAGCAGGGATACAGGGGATCAGGACGAACAGTACTTC.

Concerning this clonotype itself: One junction end disagrees with the germline gene, perhaps due to a read error. The chain combines TRBV11-2 with TRBJ2-1, with D unclear. Germline assignment: CDR1 SGHAT and CDR2 FQNNGV. The CDR3 totals 13 residues. The CDR3 bases are TGTGACAGCAGCTTAGCTTGTAACAATAAGCAGTTCTTC. Its protein product is CDSSLACNNKQFF.

This clonotype was recorded many times. At one end, the junction sequence differs from germline, possibly due to a read error. The chain joins TRBV12-3 or TRBV12-4 to TRBJ2-7; D is perhaps TRBD1 (6 bases). The CDR3 is made up of 14 amino acids. The CDR3 spells CVSSPQGFGYEQYF. CDR3 nucleotides: TGTGTCAGCAGTCCACAGGGTTTCGGCTACGAGCAGTACTTC.

Comments on this clonotype: The junction does not match germline at one end; this may be a read error. CDR3 residues: CAISESTQGYDYTF. In DNA, the CDR3 is TGTGCTATCAGTGAGTCGACTCAAGGTTATGACTATACCTTC. The chain is built from TRBV10-3 and TRBJ1-2; D gene uncertain. The CDR3 length is 14 residues. From germline, CDR1 is ENHRY and CDR2 SYGVKD.

With regard to this clonotype: An end of the junction does not agree with germline; a read error may underlie this. The J gene is TRBJ1-4, the V gene TRBV20-1; weak D call: TRBD1 (5 bases). The CDR3 has 13 amino acids. Germline assignment: CDR1 DFQATT and CDR2 SNEGSKA (reference sequence). The CDR3 loop reads CSVRDFSGEKPFF. The CDR3 region has the DNA TGCAGTGTTCGGGACTTTTCCGGGGAAAAACCGTTTTTT.

As for this clonotype: One junction end disagrees with the germline gene, perhaps due to a read error. The chain has TRBV28 and TRBJ2-7; TRBD2 might be the D (6 bases). Germline V gene lookup returns CDR1 MDHEN and CDR2 SYDVKM. There are 14 residues in the CDR3. In nucleotides, the CDR3 is TGTGCCAGCAGTCTAACTAGCCATAGCTATGAGCACTACTTC. Translated: CASSLTSHSYEHYF.

The sample holds many counts of this clonotype. One end of the junction fails to match germline, which may point to a read error. CDR3 in amino acids: CASSLYGVDNQPRHF. The DNA of the CDR3 is TGTGCCAGCAGTTTATATGGGGTGGACAATCAGCCCCGGCATTTT. This sequence joins TRBV28 and TRBJ1-5; D might be TRBD1 (5 bases). Looked up from germline, CDR1 is MDHEN and CDR2 is SYDVKM. This CDR3 region has 15 residues. The full variable domain, completed using reference TRBV28 and TRBJ1-5, is DVKVTQSSRYLVKRTGEKVFLECVQDMDHENMFWYRQDPGLGLRLIYFSYDVKMKEKGDIPEGYSVSREKKERFSLILESASTNQTSMYLCASSLYGVDNQPRHFGDGTRLSIL.

This chain connects TRBV28 to TRBJ2-1; TRBD2 aligns across 10 bases. The trim removed 7 bases at V and 3 bases at J, leaving 6 bases unmatched. Germline V gene sequence: CDR1 MDHEN, CDR2 SYDVKM. The CDR3 is 15 residues long. The CDR3 loop reads CASIPERGGYNEQFF. The CDR3 bases are TGTGCCAGCATCCCCGAGCGGGGGGGCTACAATGAGCAGTTCTTC. The entire variable domain, with the rest obtained from reference TRBV28 and TRBJ2-1, is as follows: DVKVTQSSRYLVKRTGEKVFLECVQDMDHENMFWYRQDPGLGLRLIYFSYDVKMKEKGDIPEGYSVSREKKERFSLILESASTNQTSMYLCASIPERGGYNEQFFGPGTRLTVL.

About this clonotype itself: One junction end disagrees with the germline gene, perhaps due to a read error. V gene TRBV11-3 combines with J gene TRBJ1-1; D not resolved. The germline V gene has CDR1 SGHNT and CDR2 YENEEA. The CDR3 is 12 amino acids. CDR3 DNA: TGCGCCTGCAGGTTAGATCACACTGAAGCTTTCTTT. Its protein is CACRLDHTEAFF.

Note on this clonotype: One end of the junction is discordant with germline, which a read error may explain. The chain employs TRBV4-1 and TRBJ2-7, with 11 bases lining up with TRBD1. The germline V gene encodes CDR1 MGHRA and CDR2 YSYEKL. The CDR3 is 15 residues long. CDR3 loop: CACSLRDRGTYEQYF. The CDR3 coding sequence is TGCGCCTGCAGCCTCAGGGACAGGGGGACCTACGAGCAGTACTTC.

Worth noting for this clonotype: At one of its ends the junction is not consistent with the germline gene, which may arise from a read error. The chain employs TRBV6-6 and TRBJ2-7; D not resolved. The CDR3 covers 15 residues. Germline loops: CDR1 MNHNY, CDR2 SVGAGI (reference sequence). CDR3 sequence reads: CASSSPTLNSYEQYF. DNA for the CDR3: TGTGCGAGCAGTTCTCCCACCCTGAATTCCTACGAGCAGTACTTC.